One sample yielded the 9 T cell receptor beta chains listed below, sequenced in a study of blood T cell repertoires in COVID-19. Clones were sequenced by immunoSEQ multiplex PCR, and TCRdb holds only the in-frame ones, with some missing. The sample consists of some 44,000 clones, over 75% of them appearing once. Sequencing was performed on peripheral blood. The receptors here all came from a woman in her sixties with acute or convalescent COVID-19.

This chain joins TRBV6-5 and TRBJ1-2, with unresolved D. CDR1 MNHEY and CDR2 SVGAGI come from the germline V gene. This CDR3 has 16 amino acids. The V end was cut by 0 bases, the J end by 2 bases, with 13 bases between. The CDR3 loop is CASSYSLTGSNYGYTF. The CDR3 nucleotides read TGTGCCAGCAGTTACTCGCTGACCGGGTCCAACTATGGCTACACCTTC.

J is TRBJ1-2 and V is TRBV27; D call uncertain. The germline V gene has CDR1 MNHEY and CDR2 SMNVEV (reference sequence). The CDR3 extends over 13 amino acids. V lost 8 bases, J lost 7 bases, and 17 bases lay in between. The CDR3 DNA reads as TGTGCCAGCCGCGACCCTAACGCGGGTGGCTACACCTTC. This encodes CASRDPNAGGYTF.

The CDR3 is CASPRGPSTEAFF. Here the CDR3 DNA reads TGTGCCAGCCCGAGAGGGCCGAGCACTGAAGCTTTCTTT. The chain has TRBV6-6 and TRBJ1-1, with D unclear. V lost 8 bases, J lost 4 bases, and 14 bases lay in between. Germline V gene data show CDR1 as MNHNY and CDR2 as SVGAGI (reference sequence). This CDR3 has 13 amino acids.

This clone was seen ten or more times. The genes are TRBV30 and TRBJ2-2; 7 bases line up with TRBD2. The CDR3 extends over 16 amino acids. CDR1 GTSNPN and CDR2 SVGIG come from the germline V gene (reference sequence). The ends lost 0 bases at V and 2 bases at J; junction bases unmatched: 6. The CDR3 nucleotides read TGTGCCTGGAGTGTACGGGCGGGGGTTAACACCGGGGAGCTGTTTTTT. Its protein product is CAWSVRAGVNTGELFF.

The gene calls are TRBV7-8 and TRBJ2-3, with 9 bases identical to TRBD2. Germline V gene lookup returns CDR1 SGHVS and CDR2 FQNEAQ. V shed 5 bases and J 3 bases; nucleotides not matched to a gene: 6. The CDR3 loop spans 15 amino acids. The DNA of the CDR3 is TGTGCCAGCAGCCCGGCGGGGGGGCTGACAGATACGCAGTATTTT. Encoded protein: CASSPAGGLTDTQYF.

V is TRBV29-1 and J is TRBJ1-2, with D uncertain. The V gene lost 6 bases and the J gene lost 5 bases, with 7 bases spanning the gap. In germline, CDR1 is SQVTM, CDR2 ANQGSEA. The CDR3 spans 10 residues. The CDR3 coding sequence is TGCAGCGTACGAGGGTATGGCTACACCTTC. Protein: CSVRGYGYTF.

J is TRBJ2-3 and V is TRBV7-2; 11 bases match TRBD2. The V segment lost 1 base and the J segment 3 bases; nucleotides outside the gene matches: 3. CDR1 SGHTA and CDR2 FQGNSA come from the germline V gene. This CDR3 contains 16 residues. The CDR3 loop reads CASSLGPSGGTDTQYF. The CDR3 DNA reads TGTGCCAGCAGCTTAGGCCCTAGCGGGGGGACAGATACGCAGTATTTT.

Comments on this clone: A read error may produce the germline difference seen at one junction end. This chain joins TRBV2 and TRBJ2-7; 7 bases line up with TRBD1. This CDR3 is built from 14 residues. Germline assignment: CDR1 SNHLY and CDR2 FYNNEI. This chain's CDR3 is CASSGTGSSDEQYF. Written as DNA, the CDR3 is TGTGCCAGCAGTGGGACAGGCTCCTCCGACGAGCAGTACTTC. Looking up the rest from reference TRBV2 and TRBJ2-7 gives the full variable domain: EPEVTQTPSHQVTQMGQEVILRCVPISNHLYFYWYRQILGQKVEFLVSFYNNEISEKSEIFDDQFSVERPDGSNFTLKIRSTKLEDSAMYFCASSGTGSSDEQYFGPGTRLTVT.

In its sample, this clone was seen once. The CDR3 DNA reads TGTGCCAGCAGCCTCGAGGACAGGGGAAGTGGCTACACCTTC. Amino acid sequence: CASSLEDRGSGYTF. The rearrangement joins TRBV9 to TRBJ1-2; 9 bases match TRBD1. Trimming at V came to 4 bases and at J to 7 bases, leaving 8 bases not matched to a gene. The length of the CDR3 is 14 residues. Germline V gives CDR1 SGDLS, CDR2 YYNGEE. Full variable domain (remainder filled in from reference TRBV9 and TRBJ1-2): DSGVTQTPKHLITATGQRVTLRCSPRSGDLSVYWYQQSLDQGLQFLIQYYNGEERAKGNILERFSAQQFPDLHSELNLSSLELGDSALYFCASSLEDRGSGYTFGSGTRLTVV.